The present TCR beta chain was sequenced within a study of CXCR3-negative and CXCR3-positive naive CD8 T cells. Study results and caveats: Relative to CXCR3-negative naive cells, CXCR3-positive naive cells had more hydrophobic TRB CDR3s. Whereas both naive subsets had comparably high diversity, memory CD8+ cells had much lower diversity. Expression of CXCR3 was partially reduced after cryopreservation, and fresh PBMCs were used in most assays.

Germline CDR1 SGHTA, CDR2 FQGTGA. CDR3 size: 15 residues. Definition of naive CD8+ T cells rested on a CD45RO-CCR7+CD27+CD95- profile. The authors prepared UMI-labeled TRB cDNA libraries by 5' RACE. TCRdb reanalyzed the 5' RACE reads and collapses them to one entry per CDR3 protein, without DNA. The sample shows under 150,000 distinct CDR3 sequences, and around 0.44% sits with its ten largest clones. As to this clonotype: What it binds is unknown.

This receptor was taken from a human donor in good health. Some clones in this sample may be carry-over from other donors' samples. Sequences were obtained from naive CXCR3+ CD8+ T cells from blood. The subset: CD45RO-CCR7+CD27+CD95- naive CD8+ T cells expressing CXCR3 (TNR3+). This chain links TRBV7-3 with TRBJ1-3; TCRdb designates TRBD1, a call that cannot be tested without DNA. CDR3 residues: CASSSGRDSGNTIYF.